These 29 T cell receptor beta chains were all obtained from the same sample, sequenced in a study of OX40 agonist ivuxolimab in advanced cancers. Repertoires were generated with immunoSEQ multiplex PCR, while TCRdb's copy carries only in-frame clones and drops some. The repertoire holds 50,000 to 60,000 clones, with 70% to 90% as singletons. The sequenced sample was CD4+ or CD8+ T cells sorted from blood, obtained in a trial of the OX40 agonist ivuxolimab. All receptors come from an adult with an advanced solid tumor such as melanoma, head and neck, liver or kidney cancer.

The rearrangement joins TRBV4-1 to TRBJ2-7; D gene ambiguous. The CDR3 sequence is 13 residues long. Trimming removed 1 base from V and 6 bases from J, with 10 bases in between. Per the germline V gene, CDR1 is MGHRA and CDR2 is YSYEKL. CDR3 in DNA: TGCGCCAGCAGCCAAGTATCTCTCGGCGAGCAGTACTTC. This encodes CASSQVSLGEQYF.

The chain employs TRBV23-1 and TRBJ2-3; TRBD1 matches at 7 bases. TRBV23-1 is an open reading frame, and its role is uncertain. Trimming cost V 0 bases and J 6 bases; bases outside gene matches: 9. This CDR3 is built from 16 residues. DNA of the CDR3: TGCGCCAGCAGTCAATCCCCAACAGGGGATAGTGATACGCAGTATTTT. It is translated as CASSQSPTGDSDTQYF.

The chain employs TRBV9 and TRBJ2-1; 8 bases are a match to TRBD2. Trimming cost V 0 bases and J 2 bases; bases outside gene matches: 7. CDR3 length: 17 amino acids. CDR1 is SGDLS and CDR2 is YYNGEE in the germline V gene. CDR3 residues: CASSVGPAGGAYNEQFF. DNA of the CDR3: TGTGCCAGCAGCGTAGGGCCGGCGGGAGGCGCCTACAATGAGCAGTTCTTC. The full variable domain, rest sourced from reference TRBV9 and TRBJ2-1, is DSGVTQTPKHLITATGQRVTLRCSPRSGDLSVYWYQQSLDQGLQFLIQYYNGEERAKGNILERFSAQQFPDLHSELNLSSLELGDSALYFCASSVGPAGGAYNEQFFGPGTRLTVL.

V is TRBV29-1 and J is TRBJ2-7, with D possibly called TRBD1 or TRBD2 (5 bases each). CDR1 is SQVTM, CDR2 ANQGSEA, per germline. Trimming stripped 6 bases from V and 0 bases from J, with 18 bases between. The CDR3 covers 15 residues. CDR3 nucleotide sequence: TGCAGCGTCCTCCTGGCAGGGACGAGCTCCTACGAGCAGTACTTC. The encoded protein is CSVLLAGTSSYEQYF.

V usage is TRBV6-5 and J usage is TRBJ1-5; D call uncertain. The CDR3 is 13 residues long. Trimming shortened V by 6 bases and J by 3 bases, and 9 bases separated the two germline ends. Germline lookup yields CDR1 MNHEY and CDR2 SVGAGI. The CDR3 DNA reads as TGTGCCAGCAGCCTCGGGGTCAATCAGCCCCAGCATTTT. Translation gives CASSLGVNQPQHF.

As for this clone: At one end the junction does not follow the germline gene, possibly because of a read error. CDR3 region: CASSDSGDYGYTF. The DNA of the CDR3 is TGTGCCAGCAGTGACTCAGGGGACTATGGCTACACCTTC. The J gene is TRBJ1-2, the V gene TRBV6-5; possibly TRBD1 for D (6 bases). Germline V CDR1 and CDR2: MNHEY, SVGAGI. CDR3 size: 13 residues.

V gene TRBV19 combines with J gene TRBJ1-5; 11 bases align to TRBD1. This CDR3 spans 16 amino acids. Germline V gives CDR1 LNHDA, CDR2 SQIVND (reference sequence). The ends lost 4 bases at V and 5 bases at J; junction bases unmatched: 7. The CDR3 sequence: CASSTRTGGADQPQHF. CDR3 sequence (DNA): TGTGCCAGTAGTACCCGGACAGGGGGCGCGGATCAGCCCCAGCATTTT.

CDR3 DNA: TGCGCCAGCAGTCACGAGGGAATAGCGTGTGCCTACGAGCAGTACTTC. Translating gives CASSHEGIACAYEQYF. The gene calls are TRBV23-1 and TRBJ2-7, with D tentatively TRBD2 (5 bases). TRBV23-1 is treated as an ORF (open reading frame) with a function not yet certain. CDR3 size: 16 residues. V gave up 3 bases and J gave up 2 bases, with 17 bases separating them.

The chain couples TRBV18 to TRBJ1-1; TRBD1 matches at 7 bases. Germline-derived CDR1 and CDR2 are KGHSH and LQKENI. There are 15 residues in the CDR3. V was pared by 5 bases and J by 0 bases, with 6 bases of the junction left unmatched. CDR3 protein: CASSTGQVMNTEAFF. DNA of the CDR3: TGTGCCAGCTCAACCGGACAGGTAATGAACACTGAAGCTTTCTTT.

J is TRBJ2-7 and V is TRBV28; possible D gene TRBD2, 6 bases. V gave up 2 bases and J gave up 6 bases, with 8 bases separating them. Per the germline V gene, CDR1 is MDHEN and CDR2 is SYDVKM. CDR3 length: 12 residues. The chain's CDR3 is CASSLGGSEQYF. The CDR3 bases are TGTGCCAGCAGTTTAGGAGGGTCCGAGCAGTACTTC.

The chain is built from TRBV29-1 and TRBJ2-7; D not resolved. Trimming removed 4 bases from V and 3 bases from J, with 13 bases in between. Per germline, CDR1 SQVTM and CDR2 ANQGSEA. The CDR3 runs to 13 residues. The CDR3 spells CSVAKGKLYEQYF. Here the CDR3 DNA reads TGCAGCGTTGCGAAAGGGAAACTCTACGAGCAGTACTTC.

The CDR3 region has the DNA TGTGCCAGCAGCGGGTGGTTGGGCACTGAAGCTTTCTTT. Amino acid sequence: CASSGWLGTEAFF. The chain joins TRBV5-4 to TRBJ1-1; D is uncertain. Germline V gene sequence: CDR1 SGHNT, CDR2 YYREEE (reference sequence). Trimming cost V 4 bases and J 4 bases, with 11 bases left between them. This CDR3 is built from 13 residues.

The V gene is TRBV5-1, the J gene TRBJ2-5, with TRBD1 identical over 7 bases. CDR3 size: 14 residues. Germline CDR1 reads SGHRS; CDR2 reads YFSETQ. J lost 2 bases, V lost 1 base, and 2 bases had no gene match. The CDR3 protein is CASSLWGQQETQYF. The CDR3 region has the DNA TGCGCCAGCAGCTTGTGGGGACAGCAAGAGACCCAGTACTTC. The full variable domain, rest sourced from reference TRBV5-1 and TRBJ2-5, is KAGVTQTPRYLIKTRGQQVTLSCSPISGHRSVSWYQQTPGQGLQFLFEYFSETQRNKGNFPGRFSGRQFSNSRSEMNVSTLELGDSALYLCASSLWGQQETQYFGPGTRLLVL.

This clone was observed once. This rearrangement joins TRBV30 to TRBJ1-5; no definite D call. CDR1 GTSNPN and CDR2 SVGIG come from the germline V gene (reference sequence). V dropped 0 bases and J dropped 0 bases, with 6 bases sitting between them. CDR3 length: 14 amino acids. CDR3 amino acids: CAWSVPHSNQPQHF. The CDR3 DNA is TGTGCCTGGAGTGTGCCGCATAGCAATCAGCCCCAGCATTTT. Combining the CDR3 with reference TRBV30 and TRBJ1-5 gives the whole variable domain SQTIHQWPATLVQPVGSPLSLECTVEGTSNPNLYWYRQAAGRGLQLLFYSVGIGQISSEVPQNLSASRPQDRQFILSSKKLLLSDSGFYLCAWSVPHSNQPQHFGDGTRLSIL.

The V call is TRBV28, the J call TRBJ2-7, with D hard to call. The CDR3 length is 17 residues. Looked up from germline, CDR1 is MDHEN and CDR2 is SYDVKM. The ends were cut back, 1 base at V and 3 bases at J, with 19 bases in the middle. In DNA, the CDR3 is TGTGCCAGCAGTTTATTCCCTTATAGGTCACGTTACTACGAGCAGTACTTC. It specifies CASSLFPYRSRYYEQYF.

The V and J genes are TRBV11-2 and TRBJ2-2, with D possibly being TRBD2 (6 bases). This CDR3 is built from 16 residues. V was cut by 5 bases and J by 5 bases, with 18 bases left in between. Germline V gives CDR1 SGHAT, CDR2 FQNNGV. The CDR3 region has the DNA TGTGCCAGCAGCCTCAACGCCGGGACTGGAACCGGGGAGCTGTTTTTT. Translating gives CASSLNAGTGTGELFF.

The CDR3 nucleotides are TGTGCCAGCAGTTTAAGGGTGGGGACAGGGACTTCACCCCTCCACTTT. As protein: CASSLRVGTGTSPLHF. V is TRBV28 and J is TRBJ1-6; 9 positions agree with TRBD1. The CDR3 extends over 16 amino acids. In germline, CDR1 is MDHEN, CDR2 SYDVKM. V shed 2 bases and J 9 bases; nucleotides not matched to a gene: 8.

J is TRBJ1-1 and V is TRBV5-1; 10 nucleotides align to TRBD1. V gave up 4 bases and J gave up 5 bases; unmatched junction bases: 5. This CDR3 has 14 amino acids. CDR1 and CDR2 (germline): SGHRS, YFSETQ. CDR3 region: CASSRGTGVTEAFF. Written as DNA, the CDR3 is TGCGCCAGCAGCAGGGGGACAGGGGTAACTGAAGCTTTCTTT.

The chain has TRBV7-2 and TRBJ1-3; 7 nucleotides line up with TRBD1. CDR3 length: 15 residues. Trimming cost V 4 bases and J 1 base; bases outside gene matches: 4. Germline values: CDR1 SGHTA, CDR2 FQGNSA. The CDR3 region is CASSSNRGSGNTIYF. The CDR3 nucleotides read TGTGCCAGCAGCTCCAACAGGGGATCTGGAAACACCATATATTTT.

The V gene is TRBV14, the J gene TRBJ1-2; weak D call: TRBD1 (6 bases). V was shortened by 0 bases and J by 7 bases, with 12 bases between the two germline ends. This CDR3 region has 14 residues. Germline assignment: CDR1 SGHDN and CDR2 FVKESK. This CDR3 is CASSQERGAGGYTF. CDR3 coding DNA: TGTGCCAGCAGCCAAGAAAGGGGGGCTGGTGGCTACACCTTC.

The chain joins TRBV5-6 to TRBJ2-1, with 12 positions matching TRBD2. The V gene's germline CDR1 is SGHDT and CDR2 YYEEEE. The V gene end was trimmed by 7 bases and the J gene end by 8 bases; junction bases not matched to a gene: 7. The CDR3 spans 14 residues. The CDR3 region has the DNA TGTGCCAGCGAACTAGCGGGAGGAGGCCATGAGCAGTTCTTC. It encodes CASELAGGGHEQFF.

The V and J genes are TRBV6-5 and TRBJ1-5; D uncertain. Germline V gene lookup returns CDR1 MNHEY and CDR2 SVGAGI. With 5 bases removed from V and 7 bases from J, the gap between germline ends came to 15 bases. The CDR3 consists of 14 residues. CDR3 sequence reads: CASSELGFGQPQHF. The CDR3 DNA is TGTGCCAGCAGTGAATTGGGCTTCGGGCAGCCCCAGCATTTT.

The gene calls are TRBV11-2 and TRBJ2-2, with D unclear. This CDR3 contains 16 residues. V was shortened by 7 bases and J by 0 bases, with 15 bases between the two germline ends. Germline CDR1 SGHAT, CDR2 FQNNGV. In nucleotides, the CDR3 is TGTGCCAGCACCGTAGCCGGCACCCCGAACACCGGGGAGCTGTTTTTT. This sequence encodes CASTVAGTPNTGELFF.

V and J are TRBV19 and TRBJ1-1; no definite D call. The CDR3 is 14 amino acids. CDR1 and CDR2 (germline): LNHDA, SQIVND (reference sequence). Trimming stripped 7 bases from V and 1 base from J, with 13 bases between. This CDR3 is CASNPFGRNTEAFF. CDR3 bases: TGTGCCAGTAACCCCTTCGGCAGGAACACTGAAGCTTTCTTT.

The rearrangement joins TRBV7-3 to TRBJ2-1, with 9 bases aligning to TRBD2. Germline CDR1 is SGHTA and CDR2 is FQGTGA. The J segment lost 4 bases and the V segment lost 4 bases, leaving 5 bases of the junction unmatched. The CDR3 runs to 15 residues. Here the CDR3 DNA reads TGTGCCAGCAGCTCCAGACTAGCGGATTACAATGAGCAGTTCTTC. The encoded protein is CASSSRLADYNEQFF.

This sequence joins TRBV18 and TRBJ2-5; a weak D match, TRBD1 (5 bases). The CDR3 totals 13 residues. Germline V gene data show CDR1 as KGHSH and CDR2 as LQKENI. Trimming removed 2 bases at V and 4 bases at J, with 8 bases between. In nucleotides, the CDR3 is TGTGCCAGCTCACCAGGCAGGGCAGAGACCCAGTACTTC. Translated, it gives CASSPGRAETQYF.

CDR3 loop: CASSLVTSGRNEQYF. The CDR3 DNA follows: TGTGCCAGCAGCTTAGTTACTAGCGGGAGGAACGAGCAGTACTTC. The chain combines TRBV7-9 with TRBJ2-7, with 12 bases lining up with TRBD2. There are 15 residues in the CDR3. Germline V gives CDR1 SEHNR, CDR2 FQNEAQ (reference sequence). J gave up 5 bases and V 1 base, and 3 bases lay outside the gene matches.

This sequence joins TRBV18 and TRBJ2-7; 10 bases are a match to TRBD2. CDR3 length: 15 amino acids. Germline V lookup: CDR1 KGHSH, CDR2 LQKENI. Losses at the gene ends were 3 bases for V and 3 bases for J; bases not matched to a gene: 5. The CDR3 here is CASSPGTSVNYEQYF. The CDR3 bases are TGTGCCAGCTCACCCGGGACTAGCGTGAACTACGAGCAGTACTTC. The full variable domain, its missing parts supplied by reference TRBV18 and TRBJ2-7, is NAGVMQNPRHLVRRRGQEARLRCSPMKGHSHVYWYRQLPEEGLKFMVYLQKENIIDESGMPKERFSAEFPKEGPSILRIQQVVRGDSAAYFCASSPGTSVNYEQYFGPGTRLTVT.

The chain combines TRBV30 with TRBJ2-7; TRBD1 agrees at 7 bases. This CDR3 region has 13 residues. The V gene end was trimmed by 3 bases and the J gene end by 4 bases; junction bases not matched to a gene: 6. CDR1 and CDR2 from the germline V gene are GTSNPN and SVGIG (reference sequence). Here the CDR3 DNA reads TGTGCCTGGAGCACAGGGGATAGTTACGAGCAGTACTTC. It is translated as CAWSTGDSYEQYF.